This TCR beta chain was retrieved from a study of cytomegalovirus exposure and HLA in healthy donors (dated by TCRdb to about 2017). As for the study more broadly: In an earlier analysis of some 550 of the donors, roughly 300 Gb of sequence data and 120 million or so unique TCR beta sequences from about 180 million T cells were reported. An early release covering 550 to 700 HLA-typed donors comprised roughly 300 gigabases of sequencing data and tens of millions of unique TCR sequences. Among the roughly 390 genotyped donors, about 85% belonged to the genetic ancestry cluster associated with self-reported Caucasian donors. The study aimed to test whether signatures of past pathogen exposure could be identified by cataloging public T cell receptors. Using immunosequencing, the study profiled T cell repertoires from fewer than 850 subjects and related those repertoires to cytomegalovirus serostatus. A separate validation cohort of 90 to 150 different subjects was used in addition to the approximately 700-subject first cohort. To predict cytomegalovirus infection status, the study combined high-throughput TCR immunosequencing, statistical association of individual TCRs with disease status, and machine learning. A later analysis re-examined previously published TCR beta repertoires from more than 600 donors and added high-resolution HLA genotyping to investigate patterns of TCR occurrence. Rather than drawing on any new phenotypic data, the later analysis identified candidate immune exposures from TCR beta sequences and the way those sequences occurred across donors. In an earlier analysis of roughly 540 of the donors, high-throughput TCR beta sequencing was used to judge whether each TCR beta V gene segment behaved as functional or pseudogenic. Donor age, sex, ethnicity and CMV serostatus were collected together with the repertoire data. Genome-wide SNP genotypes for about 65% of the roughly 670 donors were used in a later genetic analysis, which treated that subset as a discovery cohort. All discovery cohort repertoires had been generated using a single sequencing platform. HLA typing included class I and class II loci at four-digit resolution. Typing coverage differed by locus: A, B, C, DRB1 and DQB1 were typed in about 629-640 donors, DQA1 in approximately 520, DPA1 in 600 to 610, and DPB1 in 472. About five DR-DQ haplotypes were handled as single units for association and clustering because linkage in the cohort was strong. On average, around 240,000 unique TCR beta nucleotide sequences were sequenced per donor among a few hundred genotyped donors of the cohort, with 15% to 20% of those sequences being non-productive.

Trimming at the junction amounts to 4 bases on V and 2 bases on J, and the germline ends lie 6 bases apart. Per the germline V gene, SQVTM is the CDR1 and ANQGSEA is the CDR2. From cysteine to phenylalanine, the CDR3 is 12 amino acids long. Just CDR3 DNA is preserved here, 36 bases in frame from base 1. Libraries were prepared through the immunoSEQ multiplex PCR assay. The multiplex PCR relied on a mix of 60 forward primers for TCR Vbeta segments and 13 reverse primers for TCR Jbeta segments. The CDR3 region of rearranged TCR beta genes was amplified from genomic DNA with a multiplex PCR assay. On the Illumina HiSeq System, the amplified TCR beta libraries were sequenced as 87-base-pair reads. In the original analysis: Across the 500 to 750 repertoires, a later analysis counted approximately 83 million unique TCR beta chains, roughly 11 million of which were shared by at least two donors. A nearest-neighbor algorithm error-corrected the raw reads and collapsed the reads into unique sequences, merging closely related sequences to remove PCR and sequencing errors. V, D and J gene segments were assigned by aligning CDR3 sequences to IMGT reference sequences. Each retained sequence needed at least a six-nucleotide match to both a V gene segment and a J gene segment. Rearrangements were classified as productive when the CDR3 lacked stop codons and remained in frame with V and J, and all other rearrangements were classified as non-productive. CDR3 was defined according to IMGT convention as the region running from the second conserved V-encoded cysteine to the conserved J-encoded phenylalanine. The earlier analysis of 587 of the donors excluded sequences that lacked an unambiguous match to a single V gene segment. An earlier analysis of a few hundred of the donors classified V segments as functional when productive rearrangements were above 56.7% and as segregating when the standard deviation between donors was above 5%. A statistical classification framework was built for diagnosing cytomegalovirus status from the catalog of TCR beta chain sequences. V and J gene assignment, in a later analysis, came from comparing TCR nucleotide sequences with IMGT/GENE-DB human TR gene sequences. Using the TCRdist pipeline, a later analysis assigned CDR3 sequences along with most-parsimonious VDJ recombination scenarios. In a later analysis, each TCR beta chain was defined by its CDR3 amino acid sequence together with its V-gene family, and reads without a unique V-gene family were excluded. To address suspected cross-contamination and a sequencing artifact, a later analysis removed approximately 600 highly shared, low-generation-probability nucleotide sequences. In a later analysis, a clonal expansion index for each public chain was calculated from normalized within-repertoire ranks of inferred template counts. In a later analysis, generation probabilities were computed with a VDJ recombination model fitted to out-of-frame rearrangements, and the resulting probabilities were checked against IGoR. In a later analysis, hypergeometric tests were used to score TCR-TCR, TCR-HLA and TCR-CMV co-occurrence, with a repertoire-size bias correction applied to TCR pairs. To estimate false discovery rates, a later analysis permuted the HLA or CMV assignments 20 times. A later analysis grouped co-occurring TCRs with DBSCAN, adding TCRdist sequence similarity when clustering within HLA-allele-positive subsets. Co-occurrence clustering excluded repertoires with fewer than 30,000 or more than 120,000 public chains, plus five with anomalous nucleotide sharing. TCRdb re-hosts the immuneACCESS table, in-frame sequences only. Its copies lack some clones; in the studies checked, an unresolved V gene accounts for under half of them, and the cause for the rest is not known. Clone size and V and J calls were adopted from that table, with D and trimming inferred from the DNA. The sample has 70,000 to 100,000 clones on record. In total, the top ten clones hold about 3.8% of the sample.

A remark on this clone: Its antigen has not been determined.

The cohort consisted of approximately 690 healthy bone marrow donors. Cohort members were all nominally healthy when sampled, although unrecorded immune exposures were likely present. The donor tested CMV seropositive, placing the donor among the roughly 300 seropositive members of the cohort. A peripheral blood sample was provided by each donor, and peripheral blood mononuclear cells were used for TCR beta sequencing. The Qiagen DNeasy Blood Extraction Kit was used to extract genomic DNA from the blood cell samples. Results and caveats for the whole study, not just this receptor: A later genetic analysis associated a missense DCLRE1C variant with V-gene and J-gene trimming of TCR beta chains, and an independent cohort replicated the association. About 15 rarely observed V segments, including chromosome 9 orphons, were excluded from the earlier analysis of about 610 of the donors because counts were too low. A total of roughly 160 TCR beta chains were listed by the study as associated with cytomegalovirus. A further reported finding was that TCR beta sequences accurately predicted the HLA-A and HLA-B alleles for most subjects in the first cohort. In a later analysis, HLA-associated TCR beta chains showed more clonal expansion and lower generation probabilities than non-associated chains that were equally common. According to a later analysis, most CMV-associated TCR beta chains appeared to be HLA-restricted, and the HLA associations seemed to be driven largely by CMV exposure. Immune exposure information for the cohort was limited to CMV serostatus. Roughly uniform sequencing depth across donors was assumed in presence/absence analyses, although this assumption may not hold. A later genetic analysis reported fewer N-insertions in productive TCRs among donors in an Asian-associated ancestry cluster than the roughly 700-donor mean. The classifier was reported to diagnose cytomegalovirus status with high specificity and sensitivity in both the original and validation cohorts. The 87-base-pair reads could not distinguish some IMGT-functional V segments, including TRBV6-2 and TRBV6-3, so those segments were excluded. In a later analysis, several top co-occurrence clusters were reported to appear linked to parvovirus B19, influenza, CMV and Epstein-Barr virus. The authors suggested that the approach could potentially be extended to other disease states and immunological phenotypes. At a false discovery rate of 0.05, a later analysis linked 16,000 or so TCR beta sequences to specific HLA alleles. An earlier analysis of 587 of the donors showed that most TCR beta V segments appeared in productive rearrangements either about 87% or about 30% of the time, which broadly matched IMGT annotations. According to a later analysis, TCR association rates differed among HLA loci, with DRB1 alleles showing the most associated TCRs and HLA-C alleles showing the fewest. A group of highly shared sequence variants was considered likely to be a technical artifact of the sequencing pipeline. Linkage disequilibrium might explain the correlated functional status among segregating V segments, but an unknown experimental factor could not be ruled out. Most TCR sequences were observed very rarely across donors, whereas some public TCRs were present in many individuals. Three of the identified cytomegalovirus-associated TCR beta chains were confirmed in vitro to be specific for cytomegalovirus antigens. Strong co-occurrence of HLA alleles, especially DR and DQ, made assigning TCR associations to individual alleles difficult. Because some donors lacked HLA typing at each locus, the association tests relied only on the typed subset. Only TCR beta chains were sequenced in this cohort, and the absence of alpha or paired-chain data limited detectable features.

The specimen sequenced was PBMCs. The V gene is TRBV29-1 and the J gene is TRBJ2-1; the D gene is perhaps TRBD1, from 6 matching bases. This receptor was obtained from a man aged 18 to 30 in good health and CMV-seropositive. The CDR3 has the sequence CSVAGAYNEQFF. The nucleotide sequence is TGCAGCGTTGCAGGGGCCTACAATGAGCAGTTCTTC.